The next 10 T cell receptor beta chains were all read from a single sample in a study of human T cells and chemical hapten exposure. Time point described: pre-sensitization, week 0. Sample treatment: therapeutic diphenylcyclopropenone sensitization with weekly scalp DPC. TCRdb ran MiXCR on the RACE reads and lists one entry per CDR3 protein. The sample holds approximately 52,000 distinct CDR3 sequences, about a tenth seen once. The sample consisted of whole blood, taken in connection with sensitization to the hapten diphenylcyclopropenone (DPC). The receptors derive from a woman between 35 and 50 years old with alopecia areata. Some clones in this sample may be carry-over from other donors' samples.

This clonotype was picked up many times. The chain has TRBV7-3 and TRBJ2-1; TRBD2 is a possible D gene (6 bases). The CDR3 covers 17 residues. V dropped 0 bases and J dropped 2 bases, with 14 bases sitting between them. CDR1 and CDR2 from the germline V gene are SGHTA and FQGTGA. DNA for the CDR3: TGTGCCAGCAGCTTAACGCTGGGCGGGGAAACCTACAATGAGCAGTTCTTC. Amino acids: CASSLTLGGETYNEQFF.

This clonotype was recorded at least ten times. The V and J genes are TRBV2 and TRBJ2-2, with TRBD1 matching 8 bases. This CDR3 has 15 residues. CDR1 is SNHLY, CDR2 FYNNEI, per germline. Losses at the gene ends were 11 bases for V and 4 bases for J; bases not matched to a gene: 12. CDR3 nucleotides: TGTGCCGTCGGGACAGGCGCCCCGGGCACCGGGGAGCTGTTTTTT. Amino acids: CAVGTGAPGTGELFF.

In its sample, this clonotype was seen a few times. J is TRBJ2-7 and V is TRBV28, with D unresolved. The V gene lost 1 base and the J gene lost 5 bases, with 15 bases spanning the gap. The CDR3 totals 15 residues. From germline, CDR1 is MDHEN and CDR2 SYDVKM. The CDR3 nucleotides are TGTGCCAGCAGTTTATCAGGCCTTCTCGTCCACGAGCAGTACTTC. Residues: CASSLSGLLVHEQYF.

This clonotype was seen many times. The chain recombines TRBV10-3 with TRBJ2-5; D gene ambiguous. Looked up from germline, CDR1 is ENHRY and CDR2 is SYGVKD. The CDR3 totals 18 residues. V lost 7 bases to trimming and J lost 2 bases, with 26 bases between them. The CDR3 coding sequence is TGTGCCATCAACGAAACCCCCGCCCTTAGTTATAGGCAAGAGACCCAGTACTTC. It encodes CAINETPALSYRQETQYF.

The chain combines TRBV4-1 with TRBJ2-7; perhaps D is TRBD1 or TRBD2 (5 bases each). Germline CDR1 MGHRA, CDR2 YSYEKL. The CDR3 consists of 15 residues. V lost 0 bases and J lost 4, with 13 bases in between. This chain's CDR3 is CASSQDGDAEYEQYF. DNA of the CDR3: TGCGCCAGCAGCCAAGACGGGGACGCCGAGTACGAGCAGTACTTC.

This clonotype occurred many times. J is TRBJ2-3 and V is TRBV7-9, with 15 bases aligning to TRBD2. This CDR3 comprises 20 residues. Germline trimming cut 4 bases from V and 0 bases from J; bases unmatched to any gene: 11. Germline V gives CDR1 SEHNR, CDR2 FQNEAQ (reference sequence). CDR3 bases: TGTGCCAGCAGCTCCGACCCGGGACTAGCGGGGGGTACAAGCACAGATACGCAGTATTTT. It encodes CASSSDPGLAGGTSTDTQYF.

This clonotype came up many times. The CDR3 loop reads CASSEGITNEKLFF. CDR3 bases: TGTGCCAGCAGTGAAGGAATTACTAATGAAAAACTGTTTTTT. The chain carries TRBV2 and TRBJ1-4, with D unresolved. V was cut by 1 base and J by 2 bases, with 5 bases left in between. This CDR3 spans 14 amino acids. From germline, CDR1 is SNHLY and CDR2 FYNNEI.

A remark on this clonotype: The limits of the CDR3 on the DNA are not certain, so only TCRdb's listed CDR3 is given. J is TRBJ2-1 and V is TRBV4-2; TRBD1 is the table's D call, not checked against the DNA. Germline-derived CDR1 and CDR2 are LGHNA and YNFKEQ. 13 amino acids form the CDR3, both terminal residues included. CDR3 loop: CASSQDFGTGSFF.

This clonotype showed up many times. The V and J genes are TRBV20-1 and TRBJ1-5, with D unresolved. Per germline, CDR1 DFQATT and CDR2 SNEGSKA (reference sequence). There are 16 residues in the CDR3. Deletions cut 2 bases from V and 3 bases from J, with 17 bases between. The CDR3 loop is CSARIRRDPPNQPQHF. The CDR3 DNA reads TGCAGTGCTAGAATCCGCCGGGATCCTCCCAATCAGCCCCAGCATTTT.

This clonotype was detected many times. This rearrangement joins TRBV7-9 to TRBJ2-3; 8 bases line up with TRBD1. Germline V gene sequence: CDR1 SEHNR, CDR2 FQNEAQ (reference sequence). The trim removed 5 bases at V and 4 bases at J, leaving 14 bases unmatched. This CDR3 is built from 17 residues. CDR3 region: CASSPRPGQDLADTQYF. The DNA for the CDR3 is TGTGCCAGCAGCCCCAGACCGGGACAGGACCTCGCAGATACGCAGTATTTT. The whole variable domain, remainder taken from reference TRBV7-9 and TRBJ2-3, is DTGVSQNPRHKITKRGQNVTFRCDPISEHNRLYWYRQTLGQGPEFLTYFQNEAQLEKSRLLSDRFSAERPKGSFSTLEIQRTEQGDSAMYLCASSPRPGQDLADTQYFGPGTRLTVL.